A selection of T cell receptor beta chains follows, all from one sample in a study of OX40 agonist ivuxolimab in advanced cancers. Method: immunoSEQ multiplex PCR; TCRdb's copy keeps in-frame clones and lacks some. The sample shows approximately 37,000 clones, 74% of them seen only once. This specimen consisted of CD4+ or CD8+ T cells sorted from blood, obtained in a trial of the OX40 agonist ivuxolimab. These receptor sequences come from an adult with an advanced solid tumor such as melanoma, head and neck, liver or kidney cancer. Both conserved end residues are part of each CDR3. The D gene is left open where the match is weak. Size values are once, few and many counts, or a class for expanded clones, and some rows have none.

clone size: once
D gene: -
J gene: TRBJ1-2
V gene: TRBV28
CDR3 DNA: TGTGCCAGCAAGCGAAGGTATGGCTACACCTTC
CDR3 protein: CASKRRYGYTF

clone size: -
D gene: TRBD1
J gene: TRBJ2-6
V gene: TRBV18
CDR3 DNA: TGTGCCAGCTCACCACGACCGGGACAGACCTCTGGGGCCAACGTCCTGACTTTC
CDR3 protein: CASSPRPGQTSGANVLTF

clone size: few
D gene: -
J gene: TRBJ1-5
V gene: TRBV6-1
CDR3 DNA: TGTGCCAGCAGGGTGACAGACAATCAGCCCCAGCATTTT
CDR3 protein: CASRVTDNQPQHF

clone size: -
D gene: -
J gene: TRBJ2-2
V gene: TRBV6-1
CDR3 DNA: TGTGCCAGCAGTGAAGGGGCAGGGGAGGTCACCGGGGAGCTGTTTTTT
CDR3 protein: CASSEGAGEVTGELFF

clone size: -
D gene: -
J gene: TRBJ1-1
V gene: TRBV19
CDR3 DNA: TGTGCCAGATCGACATTTTGTAATACTGAAGCTTTCTTT
CDR3 protein: CARSTFCNTEAFF

clone size: -
D gene: -
J gene: TRBJ1-6
V gene: TRBV5-8
CDR3 DNA: TGTGCCAGCAGCCCACTTAGAGGGGCCAATTCACCCCTCCACTTT
CDR3 protein: CASSPLRGANSPLHF

clone size: medium-sized
D gene: -
J gene: TRBJ1-2
V gene: TRBV30
CDR3 DNA: TGTGCCTGGAGTGGCCGACTTGGGGCTAACTATGGCTACACCTTC
CDR3 protein: CAWSGRLGANYGYTF

clone size: -
D gene: -
J gene: TRBJ2-3
V gene: TRBV9
CDR3 DNA: TGTGCCAGCAGCGTAGAAGGCGGGGACACAGATACGCAGTATTTT
CDR3 protein: CASSVEGGDTDTQYF

clone size: -
D gene: TRBD2
J gene: TRBJ2-3
V gene: TRBV25-1
CDR3 DNA: TGTGCCAGCAGTGAATCGGGGAGGCGGAGCGGGGGTAATACGCAGTATTTT
CDR3 protein: CASSESGRRSGGNTQYF

clone size: medium-sized
D gene: -
J gene: TRBJ1-2
V gene: TRBV5-6
CDR3 DNA: TGTGCCAGCAGCGAACAAGGGACTAACTATGGCTACACCTTC
CDR3 protein: CASSEQGTNYGYTF

clone size: -
D gene: -
J gene: TRBJ2-4
V gene: TRBV11-2
CDR3 DNA: TGTGCCAGCAGCTTAGCCCAGGGAATAGTGGAAAACATTCAGTACTTC
CDR3 protein: CASSLAQGIVENIQYF

clone size: -
D gene: TRBD2
J gene: TRBJ2-5
V gene: TRBV6-5
CDR3 DNA: TGTGCCAGCAGTTACTCGGGACTAGCGGGGGAGACCCAGTACTTC
CDR3 protein: CASSYSGLAGETQYF

clone size: once
D gene: -
J gene: TRBJ2-3
V gene: TRBV5-1
CDR3 DNA: TGCGCCAGCAGCCCCTTAGGAGATACGCAGTATTTT
CDR3 protein: CASSPLGDTQYF

clone size: few
D gene: -
J gene: TRBJ1-3
V gene: TRBV6-5
CDR3 DNA: TGTGCCAGCACCTATAGTCCCTCGCGAGGAAACACCATATATTTT
CDR3 protein: CASTYSPSRGNTIYF

clone size: once
D gene: -
J gene: TRBJ1-3
V gene: TRBV5-1
CDR3 DNA: TGCGCCAGCAGCTTGGAGCACGGGGCGGGAGGAAACACCATATATTTT
CDR3 protein: CASSLEHGAGGNTIYF

clone size: many
D gene: -
J gene: TRBJ2-7
V gene: TRBV27
CDR3 DNA: TGTGCCAGCAGTTTGAACAGGGAGAGGGTCAAACCCTACGAGCAGTACTTC
CDR3 protein: CASSLNRERVKPYEQYF

clone size: -
D gene: -
J gene: TRBJ1-2
V gene: TRBV30
CDR3 DNA: TGTGCCTGTCCCATGGGGAGAACCCGCTATGGCTACACCTTC
CDR3 protein: CACPMGRTRYGYTF

clone size: few
D gene: -
J gene: TRBJ1-1
V gene: TRBV29-1
CDR3 DNA: TGCAGCGTTGAAGTGGGGAGGTACACTGAAGCTTTCTTT
CDR3 protein: CSVEVGRYTEAFF

clone size: -
D gene: -
J gene: TRBJ2-3
V gene: TRBV7-9
CDR3 DNA: TGTGCCAGCAGCTTTTCGGGGCAGAGCACAGATACGCAGTATTTT
CDR3 protein: CASSFSGQSTDTQYF

clone size: -
D gene: -
J gene: TRBJ2-3
V gene: TRBV6-5
CDR3 DNA: TGTGCCAGCAGTTACTCGGAAGATACGCAGTATTTT
CDR3 protein: CASSYSEDTQYF

clone size: many
D gene: -
J gene: TRBJ1-6
V gene: TRBV5-6
CDR3 DNA: TGTGCCAGCAGCTTATGGGGCCAGGTCACCAATTCACCCCTCCACTTT
CDR3 protein: CASSLWGQVTNSPLHF

clone size: -
D gene: -
J gene: TRBJ1-1
V gene: TRBV7-3
CDR3 DNA: TGTGCCAGCAGCTCGTTGGGTTGGGAGACTGAAGCTTTCTTT
CDR3 protein: CASSSLGWETEAFF

clone size: -
D gene: -
J gene: TRBJ1-5
V gene: TRBV27
CDR3 DNA: TGTGCCAGCAGTTTTTCCCGGACGGTCAATCAGCCCCAGCATTTT
CDR3 protein: CASSFSRTVNQPQHF

clone size: -
D gene: -
J gene: TRBJ1-3
V gene: TRBV11-2
CDR3 DNA: TGTGCCAGCAGCCAACAGGGCCCAGGAAACACCATATATTTT
CDR3 protein: CASSQQGPGNTIYF